This T cell receptor (beta chain) emerged from a study of blood T cells in healthy people across ages. The wider study: About one barcoded beta molecule per two T cells came from capture by template switching. The study, taken as a whole, reports: Per million T cells, the diversity of TCR beta decreased roughly linearly as age advanced. There were more naive CD4+ cells and higher diversity in long-lived donors than in aged donors.

The use of a sample-barcoded 5' primer and a J-beta primer mix characterized a second PCR of 7 to 11 cycles. No fewer than 3 million CDR3-containing paired-end reads came from each sample. One entry per CDR3 protein, called by TCRdb with MiXCR from the 5' RACE reads. The sample holds roughly 1.5 million distinct CDR3 sequences, around 40% seen once. CDR1 is MNHEY, CDR2 SVGEGT, per germline. The CDR3 has 15 residues. Unmatched junction bases numbered 11, after V lost 7 bases and J lost 3 bases. In regard to this clonotype: Its antigen remains unidentified.

Material for sequencing was blood. The chain is built from TRBV6-2 or TRBV6-3 and TRBJ2-7; 8 nucleotides agree with TRBD1. The sequence derives from a woman aged 18-30 years in good health. CDR3 residues: CASKQRQGQVYEQYF. The CDR3 bases are TGTGCCAGCAAACAAAGACAGGGGCAGGTCTACGAGCAGTACTTC.